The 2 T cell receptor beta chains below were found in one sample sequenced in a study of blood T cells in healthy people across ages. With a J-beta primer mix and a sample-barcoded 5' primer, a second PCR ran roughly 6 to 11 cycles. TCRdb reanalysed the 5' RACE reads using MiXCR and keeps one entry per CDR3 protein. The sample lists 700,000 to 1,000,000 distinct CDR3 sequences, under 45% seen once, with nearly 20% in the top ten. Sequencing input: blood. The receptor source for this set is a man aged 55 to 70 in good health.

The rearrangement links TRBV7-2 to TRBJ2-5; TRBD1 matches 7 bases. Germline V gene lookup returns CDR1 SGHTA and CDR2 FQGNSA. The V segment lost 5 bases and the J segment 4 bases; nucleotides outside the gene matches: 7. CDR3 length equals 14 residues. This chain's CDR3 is CASSHNRGRETQYF. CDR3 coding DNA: TGTGCCAGCAGCCACAATAGGGGGCGAGAGACCCAGTACTTC. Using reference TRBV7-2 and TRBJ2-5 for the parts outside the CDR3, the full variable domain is GAGVSQSPSNKVTEKGKDVELRCDPISGHTALYWYRQSLGQGLEFLIYFQGNSAPDKSGLPSDRFSAERTGGSVSTLTIQRTQQEDSAVYLCASSHNRGRETQYFGPGTRLLVL.

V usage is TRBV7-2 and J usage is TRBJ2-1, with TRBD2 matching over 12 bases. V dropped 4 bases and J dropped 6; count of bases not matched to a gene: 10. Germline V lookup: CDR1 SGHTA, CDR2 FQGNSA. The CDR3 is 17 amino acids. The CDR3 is CASSYHPLAGGSNEQFF. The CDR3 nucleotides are TGTGCCAGCAGCTACCACCCCCTAGCGGGGGGGAGCAATGAGCAGTTCTTC.